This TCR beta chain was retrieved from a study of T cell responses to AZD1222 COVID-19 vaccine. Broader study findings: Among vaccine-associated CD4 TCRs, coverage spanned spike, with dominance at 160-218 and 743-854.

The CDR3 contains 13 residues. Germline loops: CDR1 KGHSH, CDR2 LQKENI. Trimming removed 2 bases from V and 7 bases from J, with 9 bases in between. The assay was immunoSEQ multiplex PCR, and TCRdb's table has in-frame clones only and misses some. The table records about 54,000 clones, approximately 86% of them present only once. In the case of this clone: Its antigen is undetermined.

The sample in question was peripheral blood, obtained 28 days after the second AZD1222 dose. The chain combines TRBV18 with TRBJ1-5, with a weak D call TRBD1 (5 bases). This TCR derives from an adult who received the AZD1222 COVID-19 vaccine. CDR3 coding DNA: TGTGCCAGCTCACCATTACGGGACCAGCCCCAGCATTTT. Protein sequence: CASSPLRDQPQHF.